This record covers a single T cell receptor beta chain. The target antigen is unknown. From the reads, TCRdb called clonotypes with MiXCR, one entry per CDR3 protein. Of approximately 590,000 distinct CDR3 sequences detected, almost 40% appear once; the ten largest clones hold 48%. The record originates from a study of T cell repertoires in cytomegalovirus infection. General study results and limits: It was HLA-C-restricted CMV-specific TCR beta clonotypes that dominated the response ex vivo.

The length of the CDR3 is 17 residues. V was pared by 6 bases and J by 7 bases, with 25 bases between. In germline, CDR1 is LNHDA, CDR2 SQIVND (reference sequence). This chain joins TRBV19 and TRBJ2-1, with D possibly matching TRBD2 (8 bases). The receptor comes from a human donor in good health (CMV status not recorded). Some clones in this sample may be carry-over from other donors' samples. This specimen consisted of cultured PBMCs, obtained from culture after CMV antigen stimulation. DNA of the CDR3: TGTGCCAGTAGGCCGGGGGGGACAGCGGGATTGATAAATGAGCAGTTCTTC. This translates into CASRPGGTAGLINEQFF.